This paragraph reports one T cell receptor beta chain. The antigen this receptor binds is unknown. No much larger clonotype is one base removed from it; base qualities were not supplied. Collaborating institutions collected whole blood in K2EDTA tubes following their own protocols. For TCRbeta analysis, collaborators shipped samples as frozen whole blood, isolated PBMCs, or DNA extracted from either of those sample types. The germline V end is reduced by 6 bases and the J end by 2 bases; junction bases left unmatched: 8. Spanning cysteine to phenylalanine, the CDR3 consists of 15 amino acids. CDR3 DNA is the only sequence kept; it has 45 bases, read in frame from the first base. The CDR1 and CDR2 encoded by the germline V gene (reference sequence) are MNHNY and SVGAGI. The record originates from a study of blood T cell repertoires in COVID-19 (dated by TCRdb to about 2020). With respect to the entire study: The collaborator samples originated in the United States, Italy and Spain and spanned the acute and convalescent phases of COVID-19. The prospective study material was composed of cDNA or gDNA derived from T cells, B-cell-depleted T cells, or PBMCs. Subjects who had been exposed to COVID-19, were actively infected with it, or had recovered from it provided the deeply sampled blood TCRbeta repertoires that made up the dataset. A freely available public database, intended as a resource for researchers studying the immune response to SARS-CoV-2, is where the repertoires were released. Samples were obtained from the ongoing ImmuneRACE study (first 160 participants) and from about 1,300 subjects provided by 6 global collaborators. Nearly every sample came with metadata listing a de-identified subject ID, COVID-19 status, age in years and sex. HLA class I and class II types, where available, came from metadata supplied by the sample provider rather than from assay-based typing. Findings and caveats that apply to the study as a whole: The amount of clinical and demographic metadata varied by source and participant and was provided uncurated.

TCRbeta CDR3 regions were amplified from genomic DNA by means of the immunoSEQ Assay, a bias-controlled multiplex PCR. The authors processed their data as follows. Within the assay, amplification of reference gene primers was used to estimate how many nucleated cells each sample contained. To quantify the absolute abundance of each unique TCRbeta CDR3 rearrangement, sequence reads were collapsed and filtered. For each sample, productive Simpson clonality was calculated as the square root of Simpson's diversity index over productive rearrangements. As stored in TCRdb, this immuneACCESS dataset retains in-frame rearrangements with V and J assigned. A fraction of the clones does not appear; measured against another copy, unresolved V genes explain less than half of the discrepancy, and the remainder lacks a known reason. That table furnishes V, J and clone size, whereas the DNA furnished D and trimming. The sample table lists some 200,000 clones, roughly 79% of them with a count of one. The top ten clones comprise approximately 6.9% of the sample.

The origin of this receptor is a human donor with acute or convalescent COVID-19. The donor label of this sample is uncertain. The chain employs TRBV6-6 and TRBJ2-7, with 9 bases in between that match TRBD1. What was sequenced was peripheral blood. The CDR3 amino acid sequence is: CASSNGQGPPYEQYF. In nucleotides, the sequence is TGTGCCAGCAGCAACGGACAGGGGCCACCCTACGAGCAGTACTTC.